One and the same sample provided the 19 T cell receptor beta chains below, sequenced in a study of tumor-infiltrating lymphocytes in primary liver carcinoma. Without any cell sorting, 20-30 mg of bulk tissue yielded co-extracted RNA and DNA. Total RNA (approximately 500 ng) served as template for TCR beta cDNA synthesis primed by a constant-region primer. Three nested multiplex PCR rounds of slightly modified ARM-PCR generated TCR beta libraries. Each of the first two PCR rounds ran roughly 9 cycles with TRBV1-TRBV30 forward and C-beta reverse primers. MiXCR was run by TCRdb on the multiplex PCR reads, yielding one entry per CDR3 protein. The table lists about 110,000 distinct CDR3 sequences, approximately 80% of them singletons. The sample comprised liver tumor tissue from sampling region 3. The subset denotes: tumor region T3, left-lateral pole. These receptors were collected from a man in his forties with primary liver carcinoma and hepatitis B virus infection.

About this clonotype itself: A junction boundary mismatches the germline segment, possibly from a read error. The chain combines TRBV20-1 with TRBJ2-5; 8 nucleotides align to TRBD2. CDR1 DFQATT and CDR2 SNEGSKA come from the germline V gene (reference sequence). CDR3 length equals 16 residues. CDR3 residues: CSALNVSGRVGEIQYF. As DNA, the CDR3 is TGCAGTGCCCTAAATGTCAGCGGGAGAGTAGGGGAGATCCAGTACTTC.

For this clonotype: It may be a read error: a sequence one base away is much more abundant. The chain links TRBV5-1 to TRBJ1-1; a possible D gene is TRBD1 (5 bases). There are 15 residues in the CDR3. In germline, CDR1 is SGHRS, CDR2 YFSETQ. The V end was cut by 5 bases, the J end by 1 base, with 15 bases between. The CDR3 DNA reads TGCGCCAGCAGAAAGGGGACCATGCCGAACACTGAAGCTTTCTTT. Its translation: CASRKGTMPNTEAFF.

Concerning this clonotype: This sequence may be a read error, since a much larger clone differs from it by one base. The CDR3: CASSPGIEGTDTQYF. CDR3 nucleotides: TGTGCCAGCAGCCCTGGGATAGAGGGCACAGATACGCAGTATTTT. This chain uses TRBV13 with TRBJ2-3; no clear D gene. CDR1 is PRHDT and CDR2 is FYEKMQ in the germline V gene (reference sequence). V lost 5 bases and J lost 1, with 13 bases in between. The CDR3 extends over 15 amino acids.

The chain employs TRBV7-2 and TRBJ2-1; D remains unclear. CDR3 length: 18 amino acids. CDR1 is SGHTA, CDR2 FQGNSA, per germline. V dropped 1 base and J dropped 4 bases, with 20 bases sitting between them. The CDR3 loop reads CASSLVYAGSRTYNEQFF. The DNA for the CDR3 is TGTGCCAGCAGCTTAGTGTATGCTGGTTCTCGGACGTACAATGAGCAGTTCTTC.

The CDR3 protein is CASRPTGGREGQTF. The DNA for the CDR3 is TGTGCCAGCCGACCTACGGGGGGCAGGGAAGGCCAGACCTTC. The rearrangement joins TRBV6-6 to TRBJ1-2; tentatively, D is TRBD1 (6 bases). Deletions cut 8 bases from V and 14 bases from J, with 27 bases between. This CDR3 contains 14 residues. Germline loops: CDR1 MNHNY, CDR2 SVGAGI (reference sequence).

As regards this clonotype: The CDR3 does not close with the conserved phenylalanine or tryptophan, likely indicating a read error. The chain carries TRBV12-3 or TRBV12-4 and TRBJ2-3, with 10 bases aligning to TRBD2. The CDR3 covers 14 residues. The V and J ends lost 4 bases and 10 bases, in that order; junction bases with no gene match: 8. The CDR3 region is CASSSRLAGVPQYI. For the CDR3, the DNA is TGTGCCAGCAGTTCCAGACTAGCGGGCGTTCCGCAGTATATT.

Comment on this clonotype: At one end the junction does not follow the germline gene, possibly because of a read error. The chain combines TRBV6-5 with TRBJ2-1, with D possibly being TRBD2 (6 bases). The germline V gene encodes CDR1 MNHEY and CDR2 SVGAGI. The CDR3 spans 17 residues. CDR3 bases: TGTGCCACCAGTTACTCCGGGATTAGCGGAAGAGGGAATGAGCAGTTCTTC. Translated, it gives CATSYSGISGRGNEQFF.

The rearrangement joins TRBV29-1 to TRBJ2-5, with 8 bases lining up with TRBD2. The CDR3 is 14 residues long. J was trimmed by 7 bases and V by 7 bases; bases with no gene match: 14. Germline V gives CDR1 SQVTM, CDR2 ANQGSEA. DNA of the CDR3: TGCAGCGCCCCTAGGAGCGGGAGTGTGGGGACCCAGTACTTC. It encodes CSAPRSGSVGTQYF.

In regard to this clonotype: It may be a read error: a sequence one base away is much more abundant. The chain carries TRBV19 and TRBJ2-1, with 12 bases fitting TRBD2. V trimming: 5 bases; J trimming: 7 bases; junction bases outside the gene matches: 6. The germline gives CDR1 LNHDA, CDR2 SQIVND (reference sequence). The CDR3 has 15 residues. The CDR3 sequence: CASSPKGLAGNEQFF. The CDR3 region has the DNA TGTGCCAGTAGTCCTAAGGGACTAGCGGGTAATGAGCAGTTCTTC.

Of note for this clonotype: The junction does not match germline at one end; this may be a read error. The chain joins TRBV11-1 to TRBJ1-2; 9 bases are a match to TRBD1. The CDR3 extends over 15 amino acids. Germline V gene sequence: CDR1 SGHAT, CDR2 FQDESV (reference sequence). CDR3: CASSPGQGQSYDYAF. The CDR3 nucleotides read TGTGCTAGCAGCCCGGGACAGGGTCAGAGCTATGACTACGCCTTC. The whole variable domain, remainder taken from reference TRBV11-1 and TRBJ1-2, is EAEVAQSPRYKITEKSQAVAFWCDPISGHATLYWYRQILGQGPELLVQFQDESVVDDSQLPKDRFSAERLKGVDSTLKIQPAELGDSAMYLCASSPGQGQSYDYAFGSGTRLTVV.

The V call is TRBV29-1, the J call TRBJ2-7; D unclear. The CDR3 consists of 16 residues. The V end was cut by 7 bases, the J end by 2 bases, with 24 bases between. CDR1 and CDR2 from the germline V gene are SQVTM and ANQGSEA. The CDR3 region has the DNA TGCAGCGCCTTGACATCTGAGACCGGCAGTCCCTACGAGCAGTACTTC. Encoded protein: CSALTSETGSPYEQYF.

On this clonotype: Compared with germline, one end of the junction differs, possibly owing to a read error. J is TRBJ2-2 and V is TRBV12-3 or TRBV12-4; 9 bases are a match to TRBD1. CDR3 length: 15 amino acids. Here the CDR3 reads CANSHDRGGTGELFF. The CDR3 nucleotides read TGCGCCAACAGCCACGACAGGGGGGGCACCGGGGAGCTGTTTTTT.

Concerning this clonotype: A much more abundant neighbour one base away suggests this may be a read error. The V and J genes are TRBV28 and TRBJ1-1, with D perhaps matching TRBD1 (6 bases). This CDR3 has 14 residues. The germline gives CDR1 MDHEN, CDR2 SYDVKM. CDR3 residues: CACRTTGWNTEAFF. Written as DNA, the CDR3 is TGTGCCTGCAGGACAACAGGGTGGAACACTGAAGCTTTCTTT. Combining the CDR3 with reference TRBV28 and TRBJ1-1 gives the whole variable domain DVKVTQSSRYLVKRTGEKVFLECVQDMDHENMFWYRQDPGLGLRLIYFSYDVKMKEKGDIPEGYSVSREKKERFSLILESASTNQTSMYLCACRTTGWNTEAFFGQGTRLTVV.

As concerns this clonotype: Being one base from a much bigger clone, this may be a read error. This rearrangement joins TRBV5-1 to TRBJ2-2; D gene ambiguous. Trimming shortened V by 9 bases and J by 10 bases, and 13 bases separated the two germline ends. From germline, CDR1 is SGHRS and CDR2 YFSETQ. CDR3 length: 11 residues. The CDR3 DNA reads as TGCGCCATCAAGAAGTACGAGGAGCTGTTTTTT. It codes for CAIKKYEELFF.

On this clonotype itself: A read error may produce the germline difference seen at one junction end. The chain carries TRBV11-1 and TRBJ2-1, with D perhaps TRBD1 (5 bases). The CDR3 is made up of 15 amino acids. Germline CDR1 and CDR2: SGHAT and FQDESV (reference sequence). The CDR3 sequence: CVSSFQVPLDKEQFF. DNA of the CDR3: TGTGTCAGCAGCTTCCAGGTACCGCTGGACAAAGAGCAGTTCTTC. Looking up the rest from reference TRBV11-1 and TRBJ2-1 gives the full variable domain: EAEVAQSPRYKITEKSQAVAFWCDPISGHATLYWYRQILGQGPELLVQFQDESVVDDSQLPKDRFSAERLKGVDSTLKIQPAELGDSAMYLCVSSFQVPLDKEQFFGPGTRLTVL.

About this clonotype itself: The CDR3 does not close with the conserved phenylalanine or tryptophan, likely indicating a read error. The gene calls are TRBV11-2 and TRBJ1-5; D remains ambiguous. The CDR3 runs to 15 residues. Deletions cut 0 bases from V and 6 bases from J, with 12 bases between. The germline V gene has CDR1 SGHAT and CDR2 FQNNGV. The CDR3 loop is CASSLDMGVAQPQHL. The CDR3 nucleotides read TGTGCCAGCAGCTTAGATATGGGAGTGGCTCAGCCCCAGCATCTT.

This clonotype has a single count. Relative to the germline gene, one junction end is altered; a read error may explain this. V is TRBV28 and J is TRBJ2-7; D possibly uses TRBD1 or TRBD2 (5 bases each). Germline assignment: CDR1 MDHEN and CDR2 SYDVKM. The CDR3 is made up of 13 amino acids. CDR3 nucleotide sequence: TGTACCAGCAGATCGAGAGGGGCCTACGAGCAGTACTTC. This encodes CTSRSRGAYEQYF.

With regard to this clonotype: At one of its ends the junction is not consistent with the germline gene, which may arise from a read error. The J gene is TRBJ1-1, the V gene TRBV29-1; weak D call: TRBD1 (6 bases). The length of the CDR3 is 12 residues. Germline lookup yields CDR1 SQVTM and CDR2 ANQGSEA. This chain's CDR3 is CCVITGGTEVFF. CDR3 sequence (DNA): TGCTGCGTGATAACGGGGGGCACTGAAGTTTTCTTT.

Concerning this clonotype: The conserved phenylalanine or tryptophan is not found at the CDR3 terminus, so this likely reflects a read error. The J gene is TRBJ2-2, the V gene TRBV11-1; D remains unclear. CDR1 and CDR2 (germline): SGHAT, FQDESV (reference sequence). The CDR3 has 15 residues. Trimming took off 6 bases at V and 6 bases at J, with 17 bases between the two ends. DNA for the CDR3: TGTGCCAGCAGATATGCAGGACCTTTCTCCGGGGAGCTGTTTATT. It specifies CASRYAGPFSGELFI.